Shown below are 10 T cell receptor beta chains from a single sample sequenced in a study of T-cell memory formation after mild COVID-19. TCRdb re-called the 5' RACE reads with MiXCR, one entry per CDR3 protein. The sample holds about 240,000 distinct CDR3 sequences, approximately 9% seen once. The source material was PBMCs or a T cell subset sorted from them (not recorded which). Every receptor here comes from a man younger than 35 who had mild COVID-19 (a few samples of this study predate the infection). Cell type and time point are not known.

This sequence joins TRBV4-1 and TRBJ1-2, with no clear D. The V end lost 2 bases, the J end lost 7 bases, and 20 bases lay between the germline ends. CDR3 length equals 16 residues. Germline assignment: CDR1 MGHRA and CDR2 YSYEKL. The CDR3 sequence: CASSQPFRGIKFGYTF. In nucleotides, the CDR3 is TGCGCCAGCAGCCAACCCTTTCGAGGAATTAAGTTTGGCTACACCTTC.

There are a few counts of this clonotype. The chain uses TRBV12-3 or TRBV12-4 and TRBJ1-1, with D tentatively TRBD1 (5 bases). V lost 6 bases and J 3 bases, leaving 17 bases between the germline ends. The CDR3 covers 15 residues. CDR3 coding DNA: TGTGCCAGCAGGACGGGGGGAACCCTCGACACTGAAGCTTTCTTT. It yields the protein CASRTGGTLDTEAFF.

The V call is TRBV6-2 or TRBV6-3, the J call TRBJ2-2; possible D gene TRBD2, 5 bases. Germline CDR1 and CDR2: MNHEY and SVGEGT. Trimming shortened V by 11 bases and J by 6 bases, and 13 bases separated the two germline ends. This CDR3 comprises 12 residues. The CDR3 protein is CAAARRAGELFF. Written as DNA, the CDR3 is TGTGCCGCCGCGCGGCGGGCCGGGGAGCTGTTTTTT.

This clonotype came up a few times. This chain connects TRBV12-3 or TRBV12-4 to TRBJ1-6; D is possibly TRBD1 (5 bases). The CDR3 has 10 amino acids. The V gene lost 7 bases and the J gene lost 13 bases, with 8 bases spanning the gap. The CDR3 spells CASNEGPLHF. The CDR3, as DNA: TGTGCCAGCAACGAGGGGCCCCTCCACTTT.

This clonotype has a handful of counts. The J gene is TRBJ1-2, the V gene TRBV24-1; D not resolved. Trimming removed 3 bases from V and 1 base from J, with 5 bases in between. In germline, CDR1 is KGHDR, CDR2 SFDVKD. The CDR3 has 13 amino acids. CDR3 sequence reads: CATSDGNNYGYTF. The CDR3, as DNA: TGTGCCACCAGTGATGGAAATAACTATGGCTACACCTTC.

This clonotype was seen only a few times. The rearrangement joins TRBV3-1 to TRBJ2-1; 9 bases agree with TRBD1. The length of the CDR3 is 13 residues. Germline-derived CDR1 and CDR2 are LGHDT and YNNKEL (reference sequence). The V gene end was trimmed by 7 bases and the J gene end by 8 bases; junction bases not matched to a gene: 6. CDR3 loop: CASTRTGDYEQFF. CDR3 coding DNA: TGTGCCAGCACCAGGACAGGGGACTATGAGCAGTTCTTC.

The chain combines TRBV6-6 with TRBJ2-3, with a tentative D call TRBD2 (5 bases). V gave up 6 bases and J gave up 5 bases, with 15 bases separating them. CDR1 is MNHNY and CDR2 is SVGAGI in the germline V gene (reference sequence). The CDR3 runs to 14 residues. The CDR3 region has the DNA TGTGCCAGCAGCCCCGGGGAAGCGTTAGATACGCAGTATTTT. Protein: CASSPGEALDTQYF.

This clonotype appeared many times. The gene calls are TRBV7-3 and TRBJ2-1; no clear D gene. CDR3 length: 13 residues. V lost 3 bases and J 9 bases, leaving 12 bases between the germline ends. The germline CDR1 and CDR2 sequences are SGHTA and FQGTGA. The CDR3 loop reads CASSFSHTGEQFF. DNA of the CDR3: TGTGCCAGCAGCTTTTCCCACACGGGTGAGCAGTTCTTC.

This clonotype was seen a few times. This chain joins TRBV6-5 and TRBJ2-6; no clear D. Germline V gene sequence: CDR1 MNHEY, CDR2 SVGAGI. Trimming cost V 1 base and J 0 bases, with 10 bases left between them. The CDR3 consists of 17 residues. CDR3 in amino acids: CASSYFAAGSGANVLTF. The CDR3 DNA reads as TGTGCCAGCAGTTACTTTGCGGCAGGCTCTGGGGCCAACGTCCTGACTTTC.

There are a few counts of this clonotype. The rearrangement links TRBV6-5 to TRBJ2-6; TRBD2 agrees at 8 bases. This CDR3 has 16 residues. V lost 7 bases to trimming and J lost 0 bases; unmatched junction nucleotides: 5. Germline-derived CDR1 and CDR2 are MNHEY and SVGAGI. Here the CDR3 DNA reads TGTGCCAGCAAAGTAGCGGGGCCCTCTGGGGCCAACGTCCTGACTTTC. This gives the protein CASKVAGPSGANVLTF.